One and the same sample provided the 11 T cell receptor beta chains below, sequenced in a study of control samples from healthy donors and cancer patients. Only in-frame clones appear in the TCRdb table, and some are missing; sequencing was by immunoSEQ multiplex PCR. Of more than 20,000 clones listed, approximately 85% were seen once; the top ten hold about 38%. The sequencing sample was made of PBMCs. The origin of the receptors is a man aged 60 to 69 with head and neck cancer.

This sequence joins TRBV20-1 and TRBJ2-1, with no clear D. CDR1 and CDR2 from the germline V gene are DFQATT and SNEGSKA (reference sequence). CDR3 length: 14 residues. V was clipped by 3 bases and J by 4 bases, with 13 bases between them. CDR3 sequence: CSASKIAAYNEQFF. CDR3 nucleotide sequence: TGCAGTGCTAGTAAAATTGCGGCATACAATGAGCAGTTCTTC.

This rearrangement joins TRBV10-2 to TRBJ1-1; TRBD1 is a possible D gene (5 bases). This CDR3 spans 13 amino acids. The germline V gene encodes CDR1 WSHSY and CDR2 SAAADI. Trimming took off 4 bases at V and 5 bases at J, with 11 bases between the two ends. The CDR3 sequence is CASSGQPRTEAFF. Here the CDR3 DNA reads TGCGCCAGCAGTGGACAGCCAAGGACTGAAGCTTTCTTT.

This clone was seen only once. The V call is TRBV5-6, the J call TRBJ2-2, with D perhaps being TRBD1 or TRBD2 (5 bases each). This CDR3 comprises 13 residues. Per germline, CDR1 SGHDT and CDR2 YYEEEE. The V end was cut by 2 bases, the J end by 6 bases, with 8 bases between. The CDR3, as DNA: TGTGCCAGCAGCTTTATGGGGGCCGGGGAGCTGTTTTTT. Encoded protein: CASSFMGAGELFF.

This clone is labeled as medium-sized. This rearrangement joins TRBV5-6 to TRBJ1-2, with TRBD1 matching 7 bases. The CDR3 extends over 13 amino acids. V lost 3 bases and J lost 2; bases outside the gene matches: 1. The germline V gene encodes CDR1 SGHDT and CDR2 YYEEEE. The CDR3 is CASSSGQNYGYTF. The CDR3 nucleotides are TGTGCCAGCAGCTCGGGACAGAACTATGGCTACACCTTC.

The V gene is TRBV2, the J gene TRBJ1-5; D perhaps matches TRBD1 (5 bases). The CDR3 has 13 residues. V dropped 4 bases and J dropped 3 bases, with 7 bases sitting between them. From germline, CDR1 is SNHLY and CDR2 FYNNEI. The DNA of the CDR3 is TGTGCCAGCAGTGGACAGTCCAATCAGCCCCAGCATTTT. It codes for CASSGQSNQPQHF.

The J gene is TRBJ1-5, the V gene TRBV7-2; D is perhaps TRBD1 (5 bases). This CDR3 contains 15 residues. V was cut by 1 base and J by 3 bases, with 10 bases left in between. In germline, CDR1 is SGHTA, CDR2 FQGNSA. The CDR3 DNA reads TGTGCCAGCAGCTTAGTTTGGGACCCCAATCAGCCCCAGCATTTT. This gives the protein CASSLVWDPNQPQHF.

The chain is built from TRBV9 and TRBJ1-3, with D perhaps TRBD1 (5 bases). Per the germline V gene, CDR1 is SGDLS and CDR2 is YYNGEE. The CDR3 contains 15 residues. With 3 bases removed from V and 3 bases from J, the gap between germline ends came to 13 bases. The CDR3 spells CASSAGSRVGNTIYF. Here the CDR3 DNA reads TGTGCCAGCAGCGCAGGGAGCAGGGTTGGAAACACCATATATTTT.

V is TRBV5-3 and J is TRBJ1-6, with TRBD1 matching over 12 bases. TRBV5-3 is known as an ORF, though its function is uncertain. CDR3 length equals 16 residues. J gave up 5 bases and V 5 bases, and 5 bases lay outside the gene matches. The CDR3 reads CARSRDRGLHNSPLHF. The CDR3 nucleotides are TGTGCCAGAAGTCGGGACAGGGGGCTCCATAATTCACCCCTCCACTTT.

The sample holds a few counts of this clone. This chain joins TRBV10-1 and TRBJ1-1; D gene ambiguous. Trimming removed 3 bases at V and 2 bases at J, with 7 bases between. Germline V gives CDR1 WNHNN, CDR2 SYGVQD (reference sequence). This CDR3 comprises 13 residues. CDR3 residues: CASSEGLNTEAFF. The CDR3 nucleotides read TGCGCCAGCAGTGAAGGGTTAAACACTGAAGCTTTCTTT.

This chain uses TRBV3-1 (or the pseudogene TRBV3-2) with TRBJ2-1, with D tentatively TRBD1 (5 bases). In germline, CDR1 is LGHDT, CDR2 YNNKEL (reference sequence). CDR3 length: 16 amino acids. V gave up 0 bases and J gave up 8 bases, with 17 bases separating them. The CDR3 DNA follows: TGTGCCAGCAGCCAAGAGGCTTGGGGCCTCGCAGATGAGCAGTTCTTC. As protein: CASSQEAWGLADEQFF.

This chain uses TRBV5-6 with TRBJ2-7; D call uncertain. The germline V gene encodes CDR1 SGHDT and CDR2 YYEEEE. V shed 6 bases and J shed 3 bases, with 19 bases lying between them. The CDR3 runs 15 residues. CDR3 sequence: CASTPVRPRVYEQYV. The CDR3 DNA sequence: TGTGCCAGCACCCCGGTCCGACCCCGGGTCTACGAGCAGTACGTC.